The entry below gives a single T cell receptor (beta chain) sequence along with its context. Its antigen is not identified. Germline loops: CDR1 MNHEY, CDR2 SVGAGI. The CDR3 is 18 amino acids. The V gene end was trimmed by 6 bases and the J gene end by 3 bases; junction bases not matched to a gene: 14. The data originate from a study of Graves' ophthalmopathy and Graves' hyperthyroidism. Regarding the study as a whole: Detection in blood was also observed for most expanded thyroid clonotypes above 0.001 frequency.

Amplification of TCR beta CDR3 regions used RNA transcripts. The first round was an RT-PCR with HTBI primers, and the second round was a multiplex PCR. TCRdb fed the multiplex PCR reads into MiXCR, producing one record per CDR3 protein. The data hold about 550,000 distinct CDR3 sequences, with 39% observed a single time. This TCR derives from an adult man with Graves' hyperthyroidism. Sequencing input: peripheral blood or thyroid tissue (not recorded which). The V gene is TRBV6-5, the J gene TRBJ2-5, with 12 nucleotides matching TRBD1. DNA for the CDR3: TGTGCCAGCAGCCACAGGGGGACAGGGGGCCCGACGGAAGAGACCCAGTACTTC. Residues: CASSHRGTGGPTEETQYF.